The T cell receptor beta chain described here comes from a study of blood T cells in healthy people across ages (dated by TCRdb to between 2014 and 2017). Turning to the overall study: In model experiments, roughly one uniquely barcoded TCR beta cDNA molecule per two T cells was captured by template switching. Using deep sequencing normalized with unique cDNA molecular identifiers, the study measured how TCR beta repertoire diversity changes with age. Donors were grouped into four age groups: young (average approximately 16 years), middle-aged (39), aged (around 60) and long-lived (just over 80). The study analyzed two additional independent replicas of 1 million unique cDNA reads from the same blood draw for two donors, one aged 18 to 30 and one aged 80 or older. Paper-wide results and their limitations: The long-lived group showed more naive CD4+ T cells, fewer expanded clones and increased TCR diversity than the aged group, suggesting age selection. Estimates of total diversity based on one million sequenced T cells were regarded as lower bounds and as underestimates. Donor CMV infection status was unknown, potentially confounding age-related changes in expanded clonotypes. As age increased, observed TCR beta diversity per million T cells dropped in a roughly linear way, and a significant reduction was already evident by age about 36. Because profiling used bulk unsorted PBMCs, naive and antigen-experienced compartments could not be compared conclusively. The percentage of naive T cells measured by flow cytometry correlated strongly with observed TCR beta diversity.

A note on this clonotype: The specificity of this receptor is unknown. Base qualities were left out, and no much larger clone turns up one base away.

Donors were 40 or so systemically healthy Caucasian individuals from Russia aged roughly 6 to 95 years. Approximately 9.7 milliliters of peripheral blood were drawn from each donor into EDTA-treated Vacutainer tubes. Ficoll-Paque density-gradient centrifugation was used to isolate PBMCs, with at least 6.5 million per sample. Trizol reagent was used to extract total RNA from the PBMCs, yielding at least 5.5 micrograms per sample. For every donor, flow cytometry on a PBMC aliquot measured the percentage of naive CD45RAhigh/CD27high T cells. Via the germline V gene, CDR1 is SGHRS and CDR2 YFSETQ. The cysteine opens and the phenylalanine closes a CDR3 of 16 amino acids. Only CDR3 DNA remains: 48 bases, in frame from the first base. Library construction relied on 5' RACE. Sequencing instrument: Illumina HiSeq 2500. A second PCR of roughly 6 to 12 cycles was performed with a sample-barcoded 5' primer and a J-beta primer mix. Each TCR beta cDNA molecule received a unique molecular identifier from a template-switch 5' adaptor carrying 12 random nucleotides. Each sample yielded at least 2.5 million CDR3-containing paired-end reads. The Mint cDNA synthesis kit, primed by a TRBC-specific oligonucleotide, was used to synthesize first-strand cDNA from all RNA. All cDNA was treated with uracil-DNA glycosylase and then went through a first 18-cycle PCR with the universal primers M1SS and BC2_uni_R. In the original analysis: For normalization, 1 million high-quality reads, each with a distinct molecular identifier, were randomly selected from each sample. Reads with shared molecular identifiers were discarded instead of being binned into consensus sequences. MiTCR, set to a Q25 quality threshold and the strictest error-elimination algorithm, was used for CDR3 identification, clonotype clustering and error correction. A nonparametric unseen species model using Euler transformation provided a lower-bound estimate of total TCR beta diversity. TCRdb's own reprocessing of the public reads used fastp at Q25 and MiXCR and kept productive beta chains. Rows with a matching CDR3 protein are joined into one entry that keeps the most common DNA and genes. The V and J calls come from TCRdb's annotation, not from the publication. The sample contains fewer than 800,000 distinct CDR3 sequences, 25% of them found a single time. The biggest ten clones account for more than 8% of the sample.

Separately, the same data were catalogued under a study of T cells of mothers and their children. Taken from the second paper: Nine systemically healthy Caucasian individuals, comprising three mothers and their six children, were included as donors. cDNA synthesis consumed the entire amount of extracted RNA, loaded at around 1.5 ug RNA in each 15 ul reaction. In the second PCR, sample barcodes and 2-4 random nucleotides were introduced via the M1S primer. Over 8.5 million TCR beta CDR3 reads were obtained for each mother, and 3 million to 3.5 million reads were obtained for each child. Thymic selection similarly shapes TCR recombination output in related and unrelated pairs, with minor effect from inherited differences. Normalized repertoire overlap in related mother-child pairs was always slightly higher than in unrelated mother-child pairs, but the difference was never significant. Persistent microchimeric T cell clones were not detected, at a sensitivity of around 100 clones per million clonotypes. In the study, deep NGS was used to compare the TCR beta repertoires of mothers and children, and features distinguishing related mother-child pairs from unrelated individuals were sought. On average, the children were about 12 +/- 4 years old, while the mothers were about 38 +/- 4 years old. After adapters were ligated using NEBNext reagents, the libraries underwent 100+100 nt paired-end sequencing on an Illumina HiSeq 2000. To prevent cross-contamination, the mother and child libraries were prepared a month apart and were sequenced in separate runs. For each donor, between roughly 500,000 and 2,100,000 distinct TCR beta clonotypes were identified. Naive TCR beta clonotypes were estimated from low-frequency clonotypes matched to each donor's FACS-determined naive share, without sorting.

The chain is encoded by TRBV5-1 joined to TRBJ2-5; a stretch of 11 junction bases matches TRBD2. The DNA end is a closer match to TRBJ2-1, so the J assignment may be wrong. The receptor was derived from a boy younger than 18 in good health. The sample comprised blood. DNA sequence: TGCGCCAGCAGCTTGGGTGGGACTAGCGGTCTCAATGAGCAGTTCTTC. Its protein reads: CASSLGGTSGLNEQFF.